These 4 T cell receptor beta chains originate from one sample sequenced in a study of T cell changes during pregnancy in multiple sclerosis. Clones were sequenced by immunoSEQ multiplex PCR, and TCRdb holds only the in-frame ones, with some missing. Of some 30,000 clones detected, roughly 87% appear once; the ten largest clones hold over 8.5%. The sequenced sample was CD8+ T cells from peripheral blood mononuclear cells, obtained in the third trimester of pregnancy. The receptors were sampled from a female donor with multiple sclerosis, enrolled in a pregnancy study.

The genes are TRBV28 and TRBJ2-5; tentatively, D is TRBD2 (5 bases). CDR3 size: 15 residues. Germline values: CDR1 MDHEN, CDR2 SYDVKM. V lost 6 bases and J 2 bases, leaving 16 bases between the germline ends. CDR3 nucleotides: TGTGCCAGCAGCCCCCTTTTCGAGCGGCAAGAGACCCAGTACTTC. Its protein product is CASSPLFERQETQYF.

The chain carries TRBV4-1 and TRBJ2-1; TRBD2 matches at 11 bases. The V and J ends lost 4 bases and 7 bases, in that order; junction bases with no gene match: 12. The germline V gene encodes CDR1 MGHRA and CDR2 YSYEKL. This CDR3 is built from 17 residues. CDR3 loop: CASSRLVTSGSGNEQFF. For the CDR3, the DNA is TGCGCCAGCAGCCGCCTCGTCACTAGCGGGAGCGGGAATGAGCAGTTCTTC.

The V call is TRBV6-1, the J call TRBJ2-2, with a possible D match to TRBD2 (6 bases). Germline V lookup: CDR1 MNHNS, CDR2 SASEGT. Trimming shortened V by 6 bases and J by 2 bases, and 13 bases separated the two germline ends. The CDR3 is made up of 15 amino acids. CDR3: CASREVAVNTGELFF. CDR3 coding DNA: TGTGCCAGCAGGGAGGTAGCGGTTAACACCGGGGAGCTGTTTTTT.

The CDR3 is CASSTGTAPTYEQYF. CDR3 DNA sequence: TGTGCCAGCAGCACGGGGACAGCACCAACCTACGAGCAGTACTTC. This sequence joins TRBV7-8 and TRBJ2-7; TRBD1 agrees at 7 bases. CDR3 size: 15 residues. J lost 2 bases, V lost 5 bases, and 9 bases had no gene match. In germline, CDR1 is SGHVS, CDR2 FQNEAQ.